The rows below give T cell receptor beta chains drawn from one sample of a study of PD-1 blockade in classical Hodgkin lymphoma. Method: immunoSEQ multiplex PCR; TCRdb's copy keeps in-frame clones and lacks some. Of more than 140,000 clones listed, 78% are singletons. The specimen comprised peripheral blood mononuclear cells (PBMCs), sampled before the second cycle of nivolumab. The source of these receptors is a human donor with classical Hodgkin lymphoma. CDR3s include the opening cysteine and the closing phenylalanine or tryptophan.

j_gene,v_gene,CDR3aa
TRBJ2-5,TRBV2,CASSEDGKETQYF
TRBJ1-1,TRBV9,CASSAWTGGSTEAFF
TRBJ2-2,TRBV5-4,CASREGSTNTGELFF
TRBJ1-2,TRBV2,CASDLVEGYTF
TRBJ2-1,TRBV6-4,CASNLKGKGRDNEQFF
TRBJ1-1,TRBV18,CASSQLQGTTEAFF
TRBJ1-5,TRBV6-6,CASNSRGGVNNQPQHF
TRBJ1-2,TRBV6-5,CASSYSNRGLGYGYTF
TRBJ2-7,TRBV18,CASSRRQDTYEQYF
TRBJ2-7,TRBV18,CASSRDRGPTYEQYF
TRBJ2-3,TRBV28,CASSLGTRSTDTQYF
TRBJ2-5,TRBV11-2,CASSLFGQSQETQYF
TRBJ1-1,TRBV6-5,CASSSWTDVEAFF
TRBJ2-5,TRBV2,CASSAGAALGTQYF
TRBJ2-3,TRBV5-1,CASNRQHSTDTQYF
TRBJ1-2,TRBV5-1,CASRRQAGDYGYTF
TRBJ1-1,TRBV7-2,CASIAGGRTEAFF
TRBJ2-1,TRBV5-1,CASSLDWGGPEQFF
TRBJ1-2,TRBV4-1,CASSPLSLQDLYGYTF
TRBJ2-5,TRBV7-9,CASSLVETQYF
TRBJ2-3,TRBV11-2,CASSLEVRLAGLTDTQYF
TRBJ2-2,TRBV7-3,CASGSGGYTGELFF
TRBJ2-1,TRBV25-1,CASSEQGFEQFF
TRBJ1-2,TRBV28,CASSPNRQGGYGYTF
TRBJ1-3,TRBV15,CATSRDPTAGNTIYF
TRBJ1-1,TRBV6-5,CASRQQGRGVVEAFF
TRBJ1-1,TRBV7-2,CASSLDTWTEAFF
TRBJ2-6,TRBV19,CASSIGAVPGANVLTF
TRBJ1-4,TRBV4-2,CASSQGGMGEKLFF
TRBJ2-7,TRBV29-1,CSAGPRGEQYF
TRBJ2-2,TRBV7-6,CASSFSTRDRYTGELFF
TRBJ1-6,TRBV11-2,CASSPFQGSSSPLHF
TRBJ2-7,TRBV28,CASSLPPYEQYF
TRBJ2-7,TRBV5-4,CASSLPGQGYEQYF
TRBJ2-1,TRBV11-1,CASSSGTSGSWTYNEQFF
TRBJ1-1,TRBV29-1,CSVEETRGRGTEAFF
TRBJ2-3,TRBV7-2,CASSLDLAGSTDTQYF
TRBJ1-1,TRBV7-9,CASSALGGNTEAFF
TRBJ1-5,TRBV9,CASSVGEGAMNQPQHF
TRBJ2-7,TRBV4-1,CASSQAPGQASYEQYF
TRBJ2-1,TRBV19,CASSGRARGSYNEQFF
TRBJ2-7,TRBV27,CASSLKPGQGYEQYF
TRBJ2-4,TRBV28,CASSRSPGKNIQYF
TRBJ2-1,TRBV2,CATLRASNNEQFF
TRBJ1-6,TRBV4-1,CASSQDRVASPLHF
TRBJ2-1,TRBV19,CASTLDRNSYNEQFF
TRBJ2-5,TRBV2,CASLLEETQYF
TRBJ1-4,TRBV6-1,CASSGYRDLNEKLFF
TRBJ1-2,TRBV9,CASSAQGADYGYTF
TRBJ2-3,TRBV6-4,CASSAGLAGGPDTQYF
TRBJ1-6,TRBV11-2,CASSLQGLGYNSPLHF
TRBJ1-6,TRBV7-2,CASSKGNSNSPLHF
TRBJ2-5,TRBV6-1,CASSERASLAGGEVKTQYF
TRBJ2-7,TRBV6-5,CASSPGLADAYEQYF
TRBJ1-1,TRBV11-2,CASSLDSSTRVRSTEAFF